Each of the 20 T cell receptor beta chains below was sequenced from the same sample in a study of blood T cells in healthy people across ages (dated by TCRdb to between 2015 and 2016). The protocol used for the library was 5' RACE. Sequencing was performed on an Illumina HiSeq 2500. A second PCR of roughly 7 to 11 cycles was performed with a sample-barcoded 5' primer and a J-beta primer mix. TCRdb itself trimmed the public reads at Q25 with fastp, ran MiXCR and retained productive beta chains. Each CDR3 protein gets just one entry, which takes the most common genes and DNA from the rows behind it. The sample includes approximately 1,100,000 distinct CDR3 sequences, with around 45% observed a single time. In total, the top ten clones hold under 20% of the sample. Material: blood. These receptors all stem from a woman aged 60-75 years in good health.

Notes on this clonotype: A much larger clone is a single base away; this may be a read error. This chain joins TRBV20-1 and TRBJ2-5, with 7 bases aligning to TRBD1. CDR1 is DFQATT and CDR2 is SNEGSKA in the germline V gene (reference sequence). V gave up 4 bases and J gave up 11 bases; unmatched junction bases: 16. CDR3 length: 14 residues. CDR3: CSATDREPSTGQYF. The DNA of the CDR3 is TGCAGTGCTACCGACAGGGAGCCAAGTACGGGGCAGTACTTC.

The chain links TRBV7-9 to TRBJ2-1; 10 nucleotides line up with TRBD2. The J call is uncertain, as TRBJ2-7 better fits the DNA end. Looked up from germline, CDR1 is SEHNR and CDR2 is FQNEAQ (reference sequence). The CDR3 is 17 amino acids. The CDR3 reads CASSTLAGESSNNEQYF. The DNA of the CDR3 is TGTGCCAGCAGCACCCTAGCGGGAGAGTCGTCAAACAATGAGCAGTACTTC.

The chain recombines TRBV29-1 with TRBJ2-1, with 9 nucleotides matching TRBD1. CDR1 and CDR2 from the germline V gene are SQVTM and ANQGSEA. V lost 4 bases and J lost 7; bases outside the gene matches: 11. CDR3 length equals 15 residues. CDR3 sequence: CSVATTGTGNNEQFF. The CDR3 nucleotides are TGCAGCGTTGCGACGACCGGGACAGGGAATAATGAGCAGTTCTTC.

The J gene is TRBJ2-1, the V gene TRBV9, with 7 nucleotides matching TRBD2. The end of the DNA fits TRBJ2-7 better, so the J call may be wrong. The CDR3 loop spans 16 amino acids. In germline, CDR1 is SGDLS, CDR2 YYNGEE. CDR3 nucleotides: TGTGCCAGCAGCGTATTTAGAGCGGGGCACTACAATGAGCAGTACTTC. Protein sequence: CASSVFRAGHYNEQYF.

The CDR3 DNA is TGTGCCAGCAGTTACCGTCAGTCCTACGAGCAGTACTTC. Protein sequence: CASSYRQSYEQYF. V is TRBV6-2 or TRBV6-3 and J is TRBJ2-7; no reliable D call. Germline V CDR1 and CDR2: MNHEY, SVGEGT. Trimming left V 2 bases short and J 1 base short, with 6 bases between. The CDR3 extends over 13 amino acids.

This chain joins TRBV28 and TRBJ2-6, with D possibly TRBD1 on 6 matching bases. Germline CDR1 and CDR2: MDHEN and SYDVKM. This CDR3 contains 15 residues. V gave up 6 bases and J gave up 2 bases, with 11 bases separating them. This chain's CDR3 is CASRFQGTGANVLTF. CDR3 DNA sequence: TGTGCCAGCAGATTTCAGGGGACTGGGGCCAACGTCCTGACTTTC.

The chain uses TRBV20-1 and TRBJ2-3; the match to TRBD2 covers 7 bases. Trimming removed 2 bases from V and 3 bases from J; junction bases left unmatched: 8. The CDR3 spans 15 residues. Germline V gene lookup returns CDR1 DFQATT and CDR2 SNEGSKA (reference sequence). The CDR3 sequence is CSARFWGGVTDTQYF. CDR3 in DNA: TGCAGTGCTAGATTCTGGGGGGGGGTAACAGATACGCAGTATTTT.

The rearrangement links TRBV4-1 to TRBJ2-1, with D tentatively TRBD2 (5 bases). The CDR3 runs to 13 residues. The germline gives CDR1 MGHRA, CDR2 YSYEKL. Trimming pared 3 bases from V and 8 bases from J, leaving 11 bases between. CDR3: CASSQEAAHEQFF. CDR3 sequence (DNA): TGCGCCAGCAGCCAGGAAGCGGCCCATGAGCAGTTCTTC.

J is TRBJ2-3 and V is TRBV6-5; possibly TRBD2 for D (6 bases). Trimming stripped 0 bases from V and 2 bases from J, with 18 bases between. The CDR3 loop spans 18 amino acids. Germline CDR1 is MNHEY and CDR2 is SVGAGI. DNA of the CDR3: TGTGCCAGCAGTTACTCTTCGGGCGGGATAGGATTCACAGATACGCAGTATTTT. This encodes CASSYSSGGIGFTDTQYF.

This clonotype was counted between two and nine times. The chain joins TRBV6-5 to TRBJ2-5, with D unresolved. The CDR3 is 12 residues long. Germline V lookup: CDR1 MNHEY, CDR2 SVGAGI. The germline V and J ends were trimmed by 4 bases and 11 bases, with 14 bases remaining between them. The CDR3, as DNA: TGTGCCAGCAGTTCCGTTGGGAATGAGCAGTACTTC. Its translation is CASSSVGNEQYF.

The gene calls are TRBV6-1 and TRBJ2-1; 12 bases match TRBD2. CDR3 length: 16 amino acids. The V gene's germline CDR1 is MNHNS and CDR2 SASEGT. Unmatched junction bases numbered 4, after V lost 6 bases and J lost 1 base. The CDR3 spells CASRILAGGSYNEQFF. CDR3 nucleotide sequence: TGTGCCAGCAGAATACTAGCGGGAGGTTCCTACAATGAGCAGTTCTTC.

The chain joins TRBV10-3 to TRBJ1-5; D uncertain. Germline-derived CDR1 and CDR2 are ENHRY and SYGVKD. Trimming cost V 8 bases and J 1 base, with 9 bases left between them. This CDR3 contains 13 residues. The CDR3: CAIPVMSNQPQHF. CDR3 DNA: TGTGCCATCCCGGTCATGAGCAATCAGCCCCAGCATTTT.

The chain uses TRBV10-2 and TRBJ2-5, with a tentative D call TRBD1 (6 bases). This CDR3 has 13 amino acids. Germline V gene sequence: CDR1 WSHSY, CDR2 SAAADI. Trimming pared 4 bases from V and 4 bases from J, leaving 10 bases between. The CDR3 bases are TGCGCCAGCAGTGGGAACAGGGTAGAGACCCAGTACTTC. This codes for CASSGNRVETQYF.

The chain is built from TRBV2 and TRBJ1-5; 7 nucleotides match TRBD1. This CDR3 region has 14 residues. CDR1 and CDR2 (germline): SNHLY, FYNNEI. Losses at the gene ends were 4 bases for V and 4 bases for J; bases not matched to a gene: 4. The CDR3 DNA sequence: TGTGCCAGCAGTGCCGGGACAGCTAATCAGCCCCAGCATTTT. This gives the protein CASSAGTANQPQHF.

This clonotype occurred a few times. This chain joins TRBV10-3 and TRBJ2-5; D is unresolved. This CDR3 contains 16 residues. The germline gives CDR1 ENHRY, CDR2 SYGVKD. Trimming took 5 bases from V and 2 from J, leaving 18 bases between them. In nucleotides, the CDR3 is TGTGCCATCAGTCGAAGTAGGGAAGTGGGTCAAGAGACCCAGTACTTC. It encodes CAISRSREVGQETQYF.

This chain uses TRBV2 with TRBJ2-7, with D perhaps TRBD1 or TRBD2 (5 bases each). Trimming stripped 4 bases from V and 6 bases from J, with 19 bases between. CDR1 and CDR2 from the germline V gene are SNHLY and FYNNEI. The CDR3 is 15 amino acids. The DNA of the CDR3 is TGTGCCAGCAGTGCGCAGGGCGCGAGCGGATCCGAGCAGTACTTC. Amino acid sequence: CASSAQGASGSEQYF.

The genes are TRBV27 and TRBJ2-3; 7 nucleotides line up with TRBD1. Germline V CDR1 and CDR2: MNHEY, SMNVEV (reference sequence). The V and J ends lost 6 bases and 0 bases, in that order; junction bases with no gene match: 12. The CDR3 extends over 17 amino acids. The CDR3: CASRTGWAQFSTDTQYF. The CDR3 nucleotides are TGTGCCAGCAGGACAGGGTGGGCCCAGTTTAGCACAGATACGCAGTATTTT.

This clonotype was detected a few times. This chain joins TRBV7-2 and TRBJ2-7; D unresolved. This CDR3 has 16 residues. Germline assignment: CDR1 SGHTA and CDR2 FQGNSA. V lost 5 bases to trimming and J lost 0 bases, with 17 bases between them. The CDR3 sequence is CASSATTLISSYEQYF. The CDR3 DNA reads as TGTGCCAGCAGCGCCACGACTCTTATTAGCTCCTACGAGCAGTACTTC.

This clonotype was seen more than once but under ten times. The V gene is TRBV29-1, the J gene TRBJ2-5; 12 bases are a match to TRBD1. The junction had 19 bases not matched to a gene; V was cut back by 3 bases and J by 11 bases. Germline CDR1 and CDR2: SQVTM and ANQGSEA. The CDR3 spans 17 residues. The CDR3 reads CSVDLRGGQGAWNEQYF. CDR3 in DNA: TGCAGCGTTGACCTTCGAGGGGGACAGGGGGCTTGGAATGAGCAGTACTTC.

This clonotype was counted only a few times. V and J are TRBV5-1 and TRBJ2-1; 14 bases align to TRBD2. Germline V CDR1 and CDR2: SGHRS, YFSETQ. The V and J ends lost 0 bases and 1 base, in that order; junction bases with no gene match: 6. CDR3 length: 19 amino acids. The CDR3 DNA is TGCGCCAGCAGCTTGGAAGGGACTAGCGGGAGATGGTCCTACAATGAGCAGTTCTTC. It translates to CASSLEGTSGRWSYNEQFF.